A single sample gave rise to the 2 T cell receptor beta chains below, sequenced in a study of cytomegalovirus exposure and HLA in healthy donors. A multiplex PCR was run with 60 Vbeta primers and 13 Jbeta primers. Clones were read by immunoSEQ multiplex PCR, and TCRdb kept only the in-frame ones, dropping some. The repertoire holds about 120,000 clones, with around 72% as singletons. Sequences were obtained from PBMCs. The receptors here all came from a young man in good health and CMV-seronegative.

This clone was observed a handful of times. The gene calls are TRBV28 and TRBJ2-2, with D possibly matching TRBD2 (6 bases). CDR1 and CDR2 from the germline V gene are MDHEN and SYDVKM. This CDR3 has 14 residues. Trimming stripped 2 bases from V and 5 bases from J, with 9 bases between. The CDR3: CASSLQLATGELFF. CDR3 coding DNA: TGTGCCAGCAGTTTACAACTAGCTACCGGGGAGCTGTTTTTT.

This clone was observed once. This chain joins TRBV6-1 and TRBJ1-2; 8 positions match TRBD1. Germline V lookup: CDR1 MNHNS, CDR2 SASEGT. V shed 6 bases and J 4 bases; nucleotides not matched to a gene: 10. The CDR3 has 15 residues. This CDR3 is CASSHGAGGSYGYTF. The CDR3 DNA is TGTGCCAGCAGCCACGGGGCAGGGGGCTCCTATGGCTACACCTTC.